The present T cell receptor (beta chain) was sequenced within a study of T cell changes during pregnancy in multiple sclerosis. The CDR3 totals 13 residues. Trimming cost V 9 bases and J 3 bases, with 12 bases left between them. Germline V gives CDR1 SGHTA, CDR2 FQGNSA. This table comes from immunoSEQ multiplex PCR, and its TCRdb copy is limited to in-frame clones, with some not included. Here the sample spans about 70,000 clones, 94% being singletons. The clonotype comes from a female donor with multiple sclerosis, enrolled in a pregnancy study. V usage is TRBV7-2 and J usage is TRBJ1-5, with a possible D match to TRBD1 (6 bases). The material sequenced was peripheral blood, taken in the third trimester of pregnancy. CDR3 region: CASSDRINQPQHF. The CDR3 DNA sequence: TGTGCCAGTAGCGACAGGATCAATCAGCCCCAGCATTTT.